This T cell receptor beta chain was retrieved from a study of T-cell memory formation after mild COVID-19 (dated by TCRdb to the early 2020s). Study-level background: Most TCR sequence clusters were specific to one of the two donors. T-cell clones expanding and contracting after mild COVID-19 in a couple of donors were tracked by longitudinal TCRalpha and TCRbeta repertoire sequencing. Two young, previously healthy adult volunteers made up the cohort, one male and one female.

PBMCs were isolated by Ficoll-Paque density gradient centrifugation. The germline V gene yields SGHTA for CDR1 and FQGNSA for CDR2. Trimming takes 1 base from V and 4 bases from J, and the germline ends sit 13 bases apart. The CDR3 runs 15 amino acids, cysteine and phenylalanine included. CDR3 DNA is the only sequence kept; it has 45 bases, read in frame from the first base. The research as a whole found: SARS-CoV-2 specificity was not confirmed for the second-wave clones peaking on day 37. Contracting CD4+ clones appeared mostly in the CM and EM memory subsets, whereas CD8+ clones were enriched in EMRA. Some responding clones were detected in pre-infection memory, which suggested that pre-existing cross-reactive memory T cells had joined the SARS-CoV-2 response. Clones that contracted from day 15 to 85 showed balanced CD4/CD8 phenotypes, whereas a second wave of clones that expanded from day 15 to 37 leaned towards CD4+. Only a couple of mild cases were covered in the study, and larger cohorts including severe cases with pre-infection samples were considered necessary.

Sequencing was performed on an Illumina NovaSeq 6000. TCRalpha and TCRbeta cDNA libraries were constructed by 5'RACE with constant-segment primers, with sample barcodes and unique molecular identifiers being introduced. Trizol reagent was used to extract RNA from every sample. Amplification of the libraries took two PCR steps, and the second step added a second sample barcode plus Illumina TruSeq adapters. Sequencing of the libraries was done on an Illumina NovaSeq, producing 2 x 150 bp paired-end reads. On the study's bioinformatics: The reads were demultiplexed and collapsed into UMI-guided consensus sequences using migec v1.2.7. Using mixcr v2.1.11, UMI consensuses were aligned to TRA and TRB V and J templates and then assembled into clonotypes. A clonotype was counted as expanded or contracted only when both edgeR and NoisET called the clonotype significant, with the noise models trained on biological replicates. For edgeR calls, the cutoffs were a false discovery rate-adjusted p below 0.01 and a log2 fold-change threshold of 1. PCA with hierarchical clustering of max-normalized trajectories of the 1000 most abundant clonotypes was used as exploratory dynamics analysis. The CD4 or CD8 phenotype of responding clones was assigned using the separately sequenced CD4+ and CD8+ repertoires. Clones were called with MiXCR by TCRdb after fastp trimmed the public reads at Q25, and only in-frame beta chains were retained. One record per CDR3 amino acid sequence lists the most common genes and DNA. For this entry, the V and J calls and clone size follow TCRdb and not the study's own pipeline. Present in this sample are under 300,000 distinct CDR3 sequences, about a sixth of which were seen just once. Clones ranked in the top ten supply around 3.7% of the sample.

For this clonotype: Its antigen specificity is not known. No base quality information exists; no much larger clone differs at one position.

The receptor was isolated from a man in his late teens or twenties who had mild COVID-19 (a few samples of this study predate the infection). The sample titles of this study are shuffled in the database, so cell type and time point are left out; the donor was told from shared clones. Here the chain combines TRBV7-2 and TRBJ1-2; a tentative D call is TRBD1 (5 bases match). The sample comprised PBMCs or a T cell subset sorted from them (not recorded which). The encoded CDR3 is CASSLGQSYSYGYTF. The DNA sequence is TGTGCCAGCAGCTTAGGACAGAGCTACTCCTATGGCTACACCTTC.